One and the same sample provided the 7 T cell receptor beta chains below, sequenced in a study of early T cells in non-severe SARS-CoV-2 infection (TCRdb year 2021). The library came from 5' RACE. Reads for this sample came from a NextSeq 500. TCRdb reworked the public reads: Q25 trimming with fastp, MiXCR clone assembly, productive beta chains retained. Each entry merges the rows of one CDR3 protein and shows their most common DNA and genes. Present in this sample are tens of thousands of distinct CDR3 sequences, approximately 13% of which were seen just once. Nearly 6% of the sample goes to the ten largest clones. Sample: whole blood. The receptor source for this set is an adult who was a healthcare worker with PCR-confirmed SARS-CoV-2 infection or an uninfected control (not recorded which).

This clonotype was recorded a few times. The rearrangement joins TRBV5-1 to TRBJ1-6; tentatively, D is TRBD1 (5 bases). Germline V gives CDR1 SGHRS, CDR2 YFSETQ. The CDR3 contains 14 residues. Between the trimmed V and J ends, which lost 0 bases and 6 bases, there was a span of 7 bases. This CDR3 reads CASSLGQINSPLHF. CDR3 DNA: TGCGCCAGCAGCTTGGGACAGATTAATTCACCCCTCCACTTT.

This clonotype was detected ten times or more. The rearrangement uses TRBV9 and TRBJ2-7; TRBD2 matches 9 bases. Germline CDR1 SGDLS, CDR2 YYNGEE. The CDR3 loop spans 15 amino acids. V trimming: 2 bases; J trimming: 6 bases; junction bases outside the gene matches: 9. CDR3: CASSVAGGLGSEQYF. CDR3 nucleotide sequence: TGTGCCAGCAGCGTTGCGGGGGGGCTAGGTAGCGAGCAGTACTTC.

This clonotype was picked up a small number of times. J is TRBJ1-1 and V is TRBV20-1; D might be TRBD1 (6 bases). CDR1 is DFQATT and CDR2 is SNEGSKA in the germline V gene (reference sequence). The V end was cut by 0 bases, the J end by 4 bases, with 12 bases between. The CDR3 sequence is 14 residues long. CDR3 bases: TGCAGTGCTAGAGATGCAGGGGCGGGCACTGAAGCTTTCTTT. Translation: CSARDAGAGTEAFF.

There are a few counts of this clonotype. The genes are TRBV28 and TRBJ2-3; no firm D call. Trimming cost V 7 bases and J 3 bases, with 5 bases left between them. Germline V gene data show CDR1 as MDHEN and CDR2 as SYDVKM. This CDR3 has 11 residues. CDR3 sequence: CASTLTDTQYF. CDR3 nucleotides: TGTGCCAGCACCCTTACAGATACGCAGTATTTT. Combining the CDR3 with reference TRBV28 and TRBJ2-3 gives the whole variable domain DVKVTQSSRYLVKRTGEKVFLECVQDMDHENMFWYRQDPGLGLRLIYFSYDVKMKEKGDIPEGYSVSREKKERFSLILESASTNQTSMYLCASTLTDTQYFGPGTRLTVL.

The rearrangement uses TRBV6-1 and TRBJ2-1, with 9 nucleotides matching TRBD2. The CDR3 runs to 16 residues. Germline-derived CDR1 and CDR2 are MNHNS and SASEGT. J was trimmed by 3 bases and V by 6 bases; bases with no gene match: 9. CDR3 in DNA: TGTGCCAGCAGCTCACTAGCGGGCGCCGTCTACAATGAGCAGTTCTTC. It codes for CASSSLAGAVYNEQFF.

This clonotype was picked up many times. The chain has TRBV29-1 and TRBJ1-1, with D hard to call. In germline, CDR1 is SQVTM, CDR2 ANQGSEA. The CDR3 is made up of 11 amino acids. V was shortened by 7 bases and J by 2 bases, with 8 bases between the two germline ends. Here the CDR3 DNA reads TGCAGCGCCCAGGACAACACTGAAGCTTTCTTT. This encodes CSAQDNTEAFF.

The chain uses TRBV11-3 and TRBJ2-3, with D perhaps matching TRBD2 (6 bases). Between the trimmed V and J ends, which lost 1 base and 1 base, there was a span of 15 bases. Germline CDR1 and CDR2: SGHNT and YENEEA. This CDR3 spans 17 amino acids. The DNA for the CDR3 is TGTGCCAGCAGCTTAGGACCGGAGGGCCTCGGCACAGATACGCAGTATTTT. Translation: CASSLGPEGLGTDTQYF.